These T cell receptor beta chains were read from a single sample in a study of T cells in tuberculosis. TCRdb's copy holds only in-frame clones and misses some; the assay was immunoSEQ multiplex PCR. Here the sample spans roughly 29,000 clones, over 90% being singletons. Input material: PBMCs. These receptors all stem from a donor aged 10-29 years with latent tuberculosis or without tuberculosis infection. Each CDR3 is given with its conserved first and last residue. The D gene is left open where the match is weak. Part of the rows lack a size; the others show once, few, many or a class for expanded clones.

TRBV7-9,.,TRBJ2-2,.,TGTGCCAGCAGCCCTAGATACAGGGTGCGGACCGGGGAGCTGTTTTTT,CASSPRYRVRTGELFF
TRBV18,TRBD1,TRBJ2-5,.,TGTGCCAGCTCACCCGGACAGGGCCGGGAGACCCAGTACTTC,CASSPGQGRETQYF
TRBV7-8,TRBD1,TRBJ1-6,.,TGTGCCAGCAGCGGTGGGGACAGGCAGAATTCACCCCTCCACTTT,CASSGGDRQNSPLHF
TRBV7-2,.,TRBJ1-6,.,TGTGCCAGCAGCTTAGAGAGGAATTCACCCCTCCACTTT,CASSLERNSPLHF
TRBV6-5,.,TRBJ2-1,.,TGTGCCAGCAGTTACTCTAGGCCTAGCACAAATGAGCAGTTCTTC,CASSYSRPSTNEQFF
TRBV5-8,TRBD1,TRBJ2-3,.,TGTGCCAGCAGCCAAGACAGGGCCGATACGCAGTATTTT,CASSQDRADTQYF
TRBV27,.,TRBJ2-7,few,TGTGCCAGCAGTTTATCGCGGGCGGGGTCATACGAGCAGTACTTC,CASSLSRAGSYEQYF
TRBV2,TRBD1,TRBJ2-1,.,TGTGCCAGCAGGCCCCGGGACAGGGCCTACAATGAGCAGTTCTTC,CASRPRDRAYNEQFF
TRBV28,.,TRBJ2-7,.,TGTGCCAGCAGATTCCAGGGGCCCCTCTACGAGCAGTACTTC,CASRFQGPLYEQYF
TRBV30,.,TRBJ2-7,.,TGTGCCTGGAGTCCCGGACAGCCAAATCCCCACGAGCAGTACTTC,CAWSPGQPNPHEQYF
TRBV6-5,TRBD1,TRBJ1-5,.,TGTGCCAGCAGTTTCGCGACAGGGGCTCAGCCCCAGCATTTT,CASSFATGAQPQHF
TRBV27,.,TRBJ2-5,.,TGTGCCAGTCCTGATAGAGCACGGCAAGAGACCCAGTACTTC,CASPDRARQETQYF
TRBV30,.,TRBJ1-6,.,TGTGCCTGGAGTGTCTCGGGGTTCTGGGTCGATTCACCCCTCCACTTT,CAWSVSGFWVDSPLHF
TRBV23-1,TRBD1,TRBJ2-1,.,TGCGCCAGCAGGCGACAGGGGTTTCGGTTCTTC,CASRRQGFRFF
TRBV4-1,TRBD1,TRBJ2-5,.,TGCGCCAGCAACTCACCGGGACAGGGGACGACCCAGTACTTC,CASNSPGQGTTQYF
TRBV27,TRBD1,TRBJ2-7,.,TGTGCCAGCAGTCCCGCGACAGGGGGCTTAAGCGAGCAGTACTTC,CASSPATGGLSEQYF
TRBV27,.,TRBJ2-7,.,TGTGCCAGCCGGTGGATTCGAAGCGTCCCCTACGAGCAGTACTTC,CASRWIRSVPYEQYF
TRBV7-2,.,TRBJ2-7,.,TGTGCCAGCAGCCCCGAGCCGGGGAGTAGGTACGAGCAGTACTTC,CASSPEPGSRYEQYF
TRBV29-1,.,TRBJ2-3,.,TGCAGCGTAGAAACAGGGAGGGACTGGAGCACAGATACGCAGTATTTT,CSVETGRDWSTDTQYF
TRBV5-1,.,TRBJ2-4,.,TGCGCCAGCAGCTCGGGGGTAGCCAAAAACATTCAGTACTTC,CASSSGVAKNIQYF
TRBV28,TRBD1,TRBJ2-7,.,TGTGCCAGCAGTACCGGGACAGGGGCGTACGAGCAGTACTTC,CASSTGTGAYEQYF
TRBV11-2,TRBD2,TRBJ2-7,.,TGTGCCAGCAGCGGGACAAGGGGACTAGCGGGGGGCTACGAGCAGTACTTC,CASSGTRGLAGGYEQYF
TRBV6-5,.,TRBJ2-2,.,TGTGCCAGCAGTTATGAGGGCCTGAACACCGGGGAGCTGTTTTTT,CASSYEGLNTGELFF
TRBV30,TRBD1,TRBJ1-2,.,TGTGCCTGGAGCCCGACAGGGTCGGAAGGCTACACCTTC,CAWSPTGSEGYTF
TRBV9,.,TRBJ2-3,.,TGTGCCAGCAGCCTTTTGTACAGGGGACTCCTGACAGATACGCAGTATTTT,CASSLLYRGLLTDTQYF
TRBV4-1,TRBD2,TRBJ2-7,.,TGCGCCAGCAGCCAAGATGTGTGGGAGGGCCTCCCTCAGTACTTC,CASSQDVWEGLPQYF
TRBV19,TRBD1,TRBJ1-2,.,TGTGCCAGTAGTGACGGAGGGACAGGGAACTATGGCTACACCTTC,CASSDGGTGNYGYTF
TRBV6-4,TRBD1,TRBJ1-2,.,TGTGCCAGCAGTCCTGACAGGGCTAACTATGGCTACACCTTC,CASSPDRANYGYTF
TRBV18,TRBD1,TRBJ1-1,.,TGTGCCAGCTCACAGGCAGGGACAGGGGGAACTGAAGCTTTCTTT,CASSQAGTGGTEAFF
TRBV28,TRBD1,TRBJ1-3,.,TGTGCCAGCAGGACAGGGTCTGGGTCTGGAAACACCATATATTTT,CASRTGSGSGNTIYF
TRBV18,TRBD1,TRBJ2-3,.,TGTGCCAGCTCACCCTTCAGGGGGCAGGATACGCAGTATTTT,CASSPFRGQDTQYF
TRBV7-9,.,TRBJ1-3,.,TGTGCCAGCAGCTTAGATGAGGGCTTAACCATATATTTT,CASSLDEGLTIYF
TRBV19,.,TRBJ2-7,.,TGTGCCAGTAGTGCGGGACAGAACTACGAGCAGTACTTC,CASSAGQNYEQYF
TRBV7-2,.,TRBJ2-7,once,TGTGCCAGCAGCCTCCGGGACATCTCCTACGAGCAGTACTTC,CASSLRDISYEQYF
TRBV28,.,TRBJ1-2,.,TGTGCCAGCAGTTTATATGGGGGCAACTATGGCTACACCTTC,CASSLYGGNYGYTF
TRBV7-2,TRBD1,TRBJ2-5,.,TGTGCCAGCAGAACAACAGGGGCGGTAGAGACCCAGTACTTC,CASRTTGAVETQYF
TRBV19,.,TRBJ1-3,.,TGTGCCAGTAGTTCAGGGTGGCACACCATATATTTT,CASSSGWHTIYF